This TCR beta chain came from a study of CD8+CD57+ T cells in acquired aplastic anemia. With respect to this clonotype: The antigen is undetermined.

Patients who underwent sequencing had shown CD8+CD57+ cell expansion by flow cytometry. Study observations and caveats: There were some 27 CD8+ CDR3 sequences that occurred in both patients and controls.

Between the trimmed V and J ends, which lost 4 bases and 3 bases, there was a span of 13 bases. Per germline, CDR1 SGHAT and CDR2 FQNNGV. CDR3 size: 15 residues. CDR3 and TCR beta VDJ profiling relied on genomic DNA as the template. TCRdb used MiXCR to reprocess the reads, holding one entry per CDR3 protein. The data contain approximately 260,000 distinct CDR3 sequences, 82% of them singletons. The chain recombines TRBV11-2 with TRBJ1-5, with D possibly being TRBD1 (5 bases). The sample consisted of sorted CD4+, CD8+, or CD8+CD57+ T cells (not recorded which) from PBMCs. This clonotype originated in a human donor with aplastic anemia. The CDR3 spells CASSWGGGYNQPQHF. The CDR3 DNA is TGTGCCAGCAGCTGGGGTGGGGGGTACAATCAGCCCCAGCATTTT.